The 6 T cell receptor beta chains presented below share a single source sample, sequenced in a study of blood T cell repertoires in COVID-19. Repertoires were generated with immunoSEQ multiplex PCR, while TCRdb's copy carries only in-frame clones and drops some. Here the sample spans roughly 63,000 clones, roughly 74% being singletons. Sequencing was carried out using peripheral blood. The receptors stem from an elderly woman with acute or convalescent COVID-19.

The chain has TRBV14 and TRBJ2-7, with 7 bases identical to TRBD2. V lost 2 bases, J lost 13 bases, and 8 bases stayed unmatched. In germline, CDR1 is SGHDN, CDR2 FVKESK. The CDR3 consists of 12 residues. CDR3 sequence: CASSQTGLAVYF. CDR3 DNA sequence: TGTGCCAGCAGCCAAACGGGGCTAGCGGTATACTTC.

In this sample, this clone turned up once. CDR3 in DNA: TGCGCCAGCAGCCAAGACATGGGGAGAACTTCTGCTAACTATGGCTACACCTTC. Residues: CASSQDMGRTSANYGYTF. The rearrangement links TRBV4-3 to TRBJ1-2; no clear D. CDR1 is LGHNA and CDR2 is YSLEER in the germline V gene. The V end lost 0 bases, the J end lost 0 bases, and 17 bases lay between the germline ends. CDR3 length equals 18 residues.

The chain links TRBV9 to TRBJ2-3, with 10 bases fitting TRBD2. The CDR3 has 16 residues. V dropped 3 bases and J dropped 3; count of bases not matched to a gene: 7. Germline CDR1 reads SGDLS; CDR2 reads YYNGEE. The CDR3 DNA reads as TGTGCCAGCAGCGCTAGAGCGGGAGGGCCGACAGATACGCAGTATTTT. It is translated as CASSARAGGPTDTQYF. Combining the CDR3 with reference TRBV9 and TRBJ2-3 gives the whole variable domain DSGVTQTPKHLITATGQRVTLRCSPRSGDLSVYWYQQSLDQGLQFLIQYYNGEERAKGNILERFSAQQFPDLHSELNLSSLELGDSALYFCASSARAGGPTDTQYFGPGTRLTVL.

V usage is TRBV27 and J usage is TRBJ2-1, with 8 positions matching TRBD2. The V gene end was trimmed by 3 bases and the J gene end by 8 bases; junction bases not matched to a gene: 15. Germline V gene data show CDR1 as MNHEY and CDR2 as SMNVEV (reference sequence). The CDR3 runs to 17 residues. This chain's CDR3 is CASSFRLHSGVRYEQFF. CDR3 DNA: TGTGCCAGCAGTTTTAGGCTTCATAGCGGGGTTAGGTATGAGCAGTTCTTC.

The sample holds a few counts of this clone. The chain couples TRBV19 to TRBJ2-1; TRBD2 matches 8 bases. The CDR3 is 16 amino acids. The trim removed 3 bases at V and 9 bases at J, leaving 13 bases unmatched. Germline values: CDR1 LNHDA, CDR2 SQIVND (reference sequence). The CDR3 sequence is CASSIPAGDPVGEQFF. CDR3 coding DNA: TGTGCCAGTAGTATCCCAGCGGGAGACCCCGTCGGTGAGCAGTTCTTC.

The chain recombines TRBV6-1 with TRBJ1-1; D may be TRBD1 (5 bases). V lost 2 bases, J lost 7 bases, and 11 bases lay in between. Germline CDR1 is MNHNS and CDR2 is SASEGT. CDR3 length equals 13 residues. Written as DNA, the CDR3 is TGTGCCAGCAGTGAACCGGGGACTGGTGAAGCTTTCTTT. It encodes CASSEPGTGEAFF.